Reported below is one T cell receptor beta chain. Its target is unknown. V shed 7 bases and J shed 4 bases, with 25 bases lying between them. The CDR3 has 17 residues. CDR1 is MNHEY, CDR2 SMNVEV, per germline (reference sequence). Generated by immunoSEQ multiplex PCR, the TCRdb table keeps only in-frame clones and is missing some. The sample holds about 250,000 clones, roughly 87% seen once. The data derive from a study of Ad26.COV2.S vaccination and SARS-CoV-2 variants. Noted treatment: approximately 18 received Ad26.COV2.S at low or high dose, single or two shots; five or six received placebo; per-sample allocation not given. Day 63 following the first vaccine or placebo injection was when the samples were taken. Donation came from an adult in Boston who was aged 18-55 years. Study-wide findings and caveats: Researchers reported similar non-spike TCR breadth in vaccine and placebo recipients. Total T cell responses may have been underestimated by the TCR breadth and depth analyses.

The sample was peripheral blood, taken in a trial of Ad26.COV2.S vaccine versus placebo. The origin of this receptor is a person between 18 and 65 years old who received the Ad26.COV2.S COVID-19 vaccine or a placebo. This rearrangement joins TRBV27 to TRBJ1-1; tentatively, D is TRBD1 (6 bases). This CDR3 is CASNMWGGEGYCTEAFF. DNA for the CDR3: TGTGCCAGCAATATGTGGGGGGGCGAGGGATACTGCACTGAAGCTTTCTTT.